The entry that follows covers one TCR beta chain sequence. TCRdb keeps only in-frame clones here, not all; method: immunoSEQ multiplex PCR. The sample lists about 2 million clones; about 94% were seen once. Selected positively for CCR7 and CD45RO-negative, naive CD8 cells excluded terminally differentiated effector memory CD45RA+ cells. This specimen comes from a study of shared clonotypes between healthy human individuals. The germline V gene has CDR1 MNHEY and CDR2 SMNVEV (reference sequence). The CDR3 length is 14 residues. Trimming pared 7 bases from V and 2 bases from J, leaving 11 bases between.

The receptor was isolated from a man aged 18 to 29 in good health. Material for sequencing was naive CD8+ T cells sorted from blood. The rearrangement uses TRBV27 and TRBJ2-2; D gene unclear. CDR3 in amino acids: CASTGTSNTGELFF. Here the CDR3 DNA reads TGTGCCAGCACCGGTACTTCTAACACCGGGGAGCTGTTTTTT.